This T cell receptor beta chain is from a study of regulatory T cells in long-lasting Graves disease. General study points: More public clonotypes were shared by persistent patients (about 2,700) than by new patients (approximately 1,000).

Comments on this clonotype: What it binds is not known.

The CDR3 is 15 residues long. Germline loops: CDR1 KGHDR, CDR2 SFDVKD. The V gene end was trimmed by 4 bases and the J gene end by 7 bases; junction bases not matched to a gene: 7. CDR3 regions were amplified by Arm-PCR using iRepertoire HTBI primers to build TCR beta libraries. One entry per CDR3 protein results from TCRdb running MiXCR on the multiplex PCR reads. The sample lists 550,000 to 600,000 distinct CDR3 sequences; about 16% were seen once. Time point noted: newly diagnosed GD, antithyroid drugs for less than 3 months. PBMC-extracted RNA yielded the TCR library. Another study also made use of these data, one on T cells in Graves' hyperthyroidism and ophthalmopathy. Per that paper: The hyperthyroidism patients had all been newly diagnosed, and their disease duration was under 2 months. Their ages ranged from 18 to 65 years.

The TCR comes from a young man with Graves disease. This chain joins TRBV24-1 and TRBJ2-1; 9 positions agree with TRBD1. This material consisted of peripheral blood mononuclear cells (PBMCs), taken at new diagnosis, from a patient treated with antithyroid drugs. CDR3 region: CATSETGTGWNEQFF. CDR3 coding DNA: TGTGCCACCAGTGAGACCGGGACAGGGTGGAATGAGCAGTTCTTC.